What follows are 27 T cell receptor beta chains derived from one specimen sequenced in a study of cytomegalovirus exposure and HLA in healthy donors. Researchers ran the PCR with 60 Vbeta and 13 Jbeta primers. Some clones are missing from TCRdb's copy, which holds only in-frame ones; the method was immunoSEQ multiplex PCR. Among tens of thousands of clones listed, roughly 78% were seen once. Sequencing was performed on PBMCs. The receptors derive from a man younger than 30 in good health and CMV-seronegative.

This clone was found a few times. The V gene is TRBV7-9, the J gene TRBJ2-1; a weak D match, TRBD1 (6 bases). CDR1 is SEHNR and CDR2 is FQNEAQ in the germline V gene (reference sequence). The ends were cut back, 5 bases at V and 3 bases at J, with 20 bases in the middle. The CDR3 extends over 17 amino acids. This CDR3 reads CASSPGVREGFYNEQFF. CDR3 DNA: TGTGCCAGCAGCCCAGGGGTGAGAGAGGGCTTCTACAATGAGCAGTTCTTC.

The chain links TRBV19 to TRBJ1-2; 7 positions agree with TRBD1. From germline, CDR1 is LNHDA and CDR2 SQIVND (reference sequence). The junction had 8 bases not matched to a gene; V was cut back by 7 bases and J by 3 bases. The CDR3 is 14 amino acids. As DNA, the CDR3 is TGTGCCAGTACCAGAGACAGGGAGGACTATGGCTACACCTTC. As protein: CASTRDREDYGYTF.

This rearrangement joins TRBV4-3 to TRBJ2-2; 8 bases align to TRBD2. The CDR3 extends over 19 amino acids. J was trimmed by 0 bases and V by 0 bases; bases with no gene match: 9. Germline values: CDR1 LGHNA, CDR2 YSLEER. CDR3 DNA sequence: TGCGCCAGCAGCCAAGAGATGAGTAGCGGGGCCGCGAACACCGGGGAGCTGTTTTTT. This encodes CASSQEMSSGAANTGELFF.

The rearrangement links TRBV28 to TRBJ2-1; weak D call: TRBD2 (5 bases). This CDR3 contains 21 residues. Trimming removed 3 bases at V and 0 bases at J, with 27 bases between. Germline lookup yields CDR1 MDHEN and CDR2 SYDVKM. CDR3 sequence reads: CASSFILSPTGSVSSYNEQFF. DNA for the CDR3: TGTGCCAGCAGTTTTATATTATCTCCCACGGGGTCGGTAAGCTCCTACAATGAGCAGTTCTTC.

V and J are TRBV7-6 and TRBJ2-7; 8 bases are shared with TRBD2. CDR1 and CDR2 from the germline V gene are SGHVS and FNYEAQ. This CDR3 comprises 14 residues. J lost 7 bases, V lost 1 base, and 6 bases had no gene match. The CDR3 here is CASSLEAGTREQYF. The DNA of the CDR3 is TGTGCCAGCAGCTTAGAGGCAGGGACTAGGGAGCAGTACTTC.

This chain links TRBV7-6 with TRBJ1-1; TRBD1 matches 8 bases. This CDR3 has 14 residues. The trim removed 6 bases at V and 3 bases at J, leaving 6 bases unmatched. CDR1 and CDR2 (germline): SGHVS, FNYEAQ. The CDR3 DNA is TGTGCCAGCAGGCTCAGGGGGCTGGACACTGAAGCTTTCTTT. Its protein is CASRLRGLDTEAFF.

The chain links TRBV2 to TRBJ2-2; D call uncertain. CDR3 size: 13 residues. The germline CDR1 and CDR2 sequences are SNHLY and FYNNEI. V was shortened by 5 bases and J by 5 bases, with 9 bases between the two germline ends. CDR3 nucleotide sequence: TGTGCCAGCAGTCTTGGCCGAACCGGGGAGCTGTTTTTT. It translates to CASSLGRTGELFF.

This clone was picked up one time. This rearrangement joins TRBV7-2 to TRBJ2-3; 7 nucleotides agree with TRBD1. Germline values: CDR1 SGHTA, CDR2 FQGNSA. Germline trimming cut 3 bases from V and 3 bases from J; bases unmatched to any gene: 3. CDR3 length equals 14 residues. In DNA form, the CDR3 reads TGTGCCAGCAGCTTCAACAGGGGAACAGATACGCAGTATTTT. It yields the protein CASSFNRGTDTQYF.

The chain recombines TRBV10-3 with TRBJ2-3, with 10 positions matching TRBD2. The CDR3 extends over 19 amino acids. Trimming cost V 3 bases and J 6 bases; bases outside gene matches: 18. Germline lookup yields CDR1 ENHRY and CDR2 SYGVKD. The chain's CDR3 is CAISESLSGGAAPADTQYF. The CDR3 DNA follows: TGTGCCATCAGTGAAAGTTTAAGCGGGGGGGCCGCCCCGGCGGATACGCAGTATTTT.

By sample share, this clone is large. The CDR3 region is CASSLNGINEKLFF. The CDR3 bases are TGTGCCAGCAGCTTAAACGGTATTAATGAAAAACTGTTTTTT. This chain links TRBV7-3 with TRBJ1-4, with D unclear. Trimming took 1 base from V and 4 from J, leaving 7 bases between them. The CDR3 totals 14 residues. The germline V gene has CDR1 SGHTA and CDR2 FQGTGA.

This clone was recorded a few times. The chain is built from TRBV27 and TRBJ1-2; 9 nucleotides match TRBD1. The CDR3 runs to 13 residues. With 3 bases clipped from V and 7 bases from J, the junction kept 3 bases outside the gene matches. Germline V gene data show CDR1 as MNHEY and CDR2 as SMNVEV (reference sequence). CDR3 bases: TGTGCCAGCAGTTTCAAGACAGGGGGTGGCTACACCTTC. This codes for CASSFKTGGGYTF.

The chain has TRBV5-1 and TRBJ1-6, with 8 nucleotides matching TRBD1. CDR3 length: 16 residues. The V and J ends lost 4 bases and 7 bases, in that order; junction bases with no gene match: 10. From germline, CDR1 is SGHRS and CDR2 YFSETQ. The CDR3 is CASSPGAGTGNSPLHF. Written as DNA, the CDR3 is TGCGCCAGCAGCCCGGGAGCCGGGACAGGCAATTCACCCCTCCACTTT.

The chain uses TRBV5-1 and TRBJ1-1; D is perhaps TRBD1 (6 bases). V lost 6 bases and J lost 0, with 12 bases in between. Germline V CDR1 and CDR2: SGHRS, YFSETQ. The CDR3 covers 14 residues. The CDR3 sequence is CASMIGQLNTEAFF. CDR3 nucleotides: TGCGCCAGCATGATTGGACAGTTGAACACTGAAGCTTTCTTT.

As DNA, the CDR3 is TGTGCCATCAGCACAGGAATGAACACTGAAGCTTTCTTT. This translates into CAISTGMNTEAFF. V and J are TRBV10-3 and TRBJ1-1; a weak D match, TRBD1 (5 bases). CDR1 ENHRY and CDR2 SYGVKD come from the germline V gene. Trimming took off 6 bases at V and 0 bases at J, with 8 bases between the two ends. The CDR3 is 13 amino acids.

CDR3 sequence (DNA): TGTGCCAGCAGCACAGGGTACGAGCAGTTCTTC. Encoded protein: CASSTGYEQFF. The chain couples TRBV7-3 to TRBJ2-1; possibly TRBD1 for D (6 bases). This CDR3 spans 11 amino acids. Trimming shortened V by 5 bases and J by 10 bases, and 9 bases separated the two germline ends. Germline loops: CDR1 SGHTA, CDR2 FQGTGA.

The V call is TRBV2, the J call TRBJ1-3; 10 nucleotides align to TRBD1. The CDR3 totals 14 residues. Germline CDR1 and CDR2: SNHLY and FYNNEI. With V trimmed by 9 bases and J by 3 bases, 5 bases remained unmatched. The CDR3 region has the DNA TGTGCCAGGGGGACAGGGGCGTATGGAAACACCATATATTTT. Amino acid sequence: CARGTGAYGNTIYF.

The V call is TRBV7-6, the J call TRBJ2-5, with a weak D call TRBD2 (5 bases). Gene TRBJ2-7 matches the end of the DNA better, so the J call may be wrong. The CDR3 contains 13 residues. CDR1 is SGHVS, CDR2 FNYEAQ, per germline. The CDR3 nucleotides read TGTGCCAGCAGCCTGACTACAGCCTACGAGCAGTACTTC. It translates to CASSLTTAYEQYF.

The CDR3 DNA reads TGTGCCAGCAGTTTGAATACAGGGGGCTACGAGCAGTACTTC. Translation: CASSLNTGGYEQYF. The chain is built from TRBV28 and TRBJ2-7, with 8 bases matching TRBD1. V lost 3 bases, J lost 3 bases, and 4 bases stayed unmatched. CDR1 and CDR2 (germline): MDHEN, SYDVKM. This CDR3 is 14 amino acids long.

The chain has TRBV6-1 and TRBJ2-6; weak D call: TRBD2 (6 bases). CDR3 size: 16 residues. The V end was cut by 2 bases, the J end by 0 bases, with 8 bases between. Per germline, CDR1 MNHNS and CDR2 SASEGT. CDR3 sequence: CASSEKGLSGANVLTF. The CDR3 DNA reads TGTGCCAGCAGTGAAAAGGGACTCTCTGGGGCCAACGTCCTGACTTTC.

This sequence joins TRBV28 and TRBJ1-4; 9 positions agree with TRBD1. CDR3 length: 15 residues. Germline loops: CDR1 MDHEN, CDR2 SYDVKM. After removal of 6 bases from V and 11 bases from J, the junction contained 13 bases not matched to a gene. This CDR3 reads CASRGEQQGARKLFF. Here the CDR3 DNA reads TGTGCCAGCAGGGGGGAACAACAGGGGGCGCGGAAACTGTTTTTT.

About this clone itself: The junction shows a germline mismatch at one end, possibly a read error. The gene calls are TRBV7-7 and TRBJ2-3; no definite D call. The V gene's germline CDR1 is SSHAT and CDR2 FNYEAQ (reference sequence). The CDR3 spans 13 residues. The CDR3 reads CASSLTPSDTQYF. For the CDR3, the DNA is TGTGCTAGCAGCCTGACACCATCCGATACGCAGTATTTT.

Remarks on this clone: One junction end disagrees with the germline gene, perhaps due to a read error. This specimen includes other DNA sequences encoding the same CDR3. The chain carries TRBV2 and TRBJ1-3; 7 bases line up with TRBD1. CDR1 is SNHLY, CDR2 FYNNEI, per germline. There are 16 residues in the CDR3. The DNA for the CDR3 is TGTGCCAGCAGTGAAGCGCTAGGGGGCACTGGGAACACCATATATTTT. Amino acid sequence: CASSEALGGTGNTIYF.

The chain couples TRBV28 to TRBJ1-4, with TRBD1 matching over 8 bases. This CDR3 has 14 residues. Germline lookup yields CDR1 MDHEN and CDR2 SYDVKM. V was pared by 4 bases and J by 8 bases, with 6 bases of the junction left unmatched. The CDR3 coding sequence is TGTGCCAGCAGTTACGACAGGGGAGGGGAAAAACTGTTTTTT. Its translation is CASSYDRGGEKLFF.

V gene TRBV5-1 combines with J gene TRBJ2-5; 9 bases line up with TRBD2. CDR1 and CDR2 from the germline V gene are SGHRS and YFSETQ. This CDR3 spans 17 amino acids. V shed 2 bases and J 4 bases; nucleotides not matched to a gene: 12. The CDR3 here is CASSFPPAGGRRETQYF. Written as DNA, the CDR3 is TGCGCCAGCAGCTTTCCTCCGGCGGGGGGGCGTCGAGAGACCCAGTACTTC.

This clone was seen more than once but under ten times. The V gene is TRBV28, the J gene TRBJ1-1, with 7 bases that match TRBD1. J was trimmed by 5 bases and V by 6 bases; bases with no gene match: 6. CDR1 is MDHEN and CDR2 is SYDVKM in the germline V gene. The CDR3 has 13 residues. CDR3 region: CASRTGFLTEAFF. The DNA of the CDR3 is TGTGCCAGCAGGACAGGGTTTTTGACTGAAGCTTTCTTT.

This chain connects TRBV2 to TRBJ2-7; 11 nucleotides align to TRBD1. Losses at the gene ends were 4 bases for V and 5 bases for J; bases not matched to a gene: 4. This CDR3 region has 14 residues. The V gene's germline CDR1 is SNHLY and CDR2 FYNNEI. The CDR3: CASSGGTGGDEQYF. In DNA, the CDR3 is TGTGCCAGCAGTGGAGGGACAGGGGGAGACGAGCAGTACTTC.

The rearrangement uses TRBV7-8 and TRBJ1-5, with no clear D. Germline CDR1 is SGHVS and CDR2 is FQNEAQ. V was pared by 2 bases and J by 3 bases, with 11 bases between. This CDR3 comprises 15 residues. The CDR3 protein is CASSLSREANQPQHF. CDR3 DNA sequence: TGTGCCAGCAGCTTAAGTAGAGAGGCCAATCAGCCCCAGCATTTT.